A selection of T cell receptor beta chains follows, all from one sample in a study of cytomegalovirus exposure and HLA in healthy donors. TCRdb keeps only in-frame clones here, not all; method: immunoSEQ multiplex PCR. The sample contains 150,000 to 200,000 clones, about 85% of which appear only once. Sequenced material: PBMCs. These receptors were collected from a woman aged 50 to 60 in good health and CMV-seropositive. CDR3s include the opening cysteine and the closing phenylalanine or tryptophan. The D gene is left open where the match is weak. Only some rows state a clone size, as once, few, many or a class for expanded clones.

TRBJ1-2	TRBV2	TRBD1	NA	14	TGTGCCAGCAGTGCCCTTACAGGGGGATATGGCTACACCTTC	CASSALTGGYGYTF
TRBJ2-5	TRBV2	TRBD2	NA	16	TGTGCCAGCAGTGAAGCTGTCCCTAGCGGACAAGAGACCCAGTACTTC	CASSEAVPSGQETQYF
TRBJ2-3	TRBV9	NA	NA	15	TGTGCCAGCAGCGTAGTAGGGGGGGGCACAGATACGCAGTATTTT	CASSVVGGGTDTQYF
TRBJ2-3	TRBV5-6	TRBD2	NA	15	TGTGCCAGCAGCCAGAGCGGGAGGGGGACAGATACGCAGTATTTT	CASSQSGRGTDTQYF
TRBJ1-5	TRBV6-6	NA	NA	14	TGTGCCAGCAGTAGCGGGATTAGCAATCAGCCCCAGCATTTT	CASSSGISNQPQHF
TRBJ2-7	TRBV7-2	TRBD1	few	15	TGTGCCAGCAGCTTAAGGACAGGGGGAGTCTACGAGCAGTACTTC	CASSLRTGGVYEQYF
TRBJ1-4	TRBV30	TRBD1	NA	15	TGTGCCTTCTCACAGGGGGGGCCAACTAATGAAAAACTGTTTTTT	CAFSQGGPTNEKLFF
TRBJ2-2	TRBV5-1	TRBD2	NA	16	TGCGCCAGCAGCTTGGGTCTAGCGGGAGCCGCCGGGGAGCTGTTTTTT	CASSLGLAGAAGELFF
TRBJ1-4	TRBV4-3	TRBD1	NA	14	TGCGCCAGCAGCCAAGGACAGGGTGGAGAAAAACTGTTTTTT	CASSQGQGGEKLFF
TRBJ1-1	TRBV7-2	TRBD1	NA	15	TGTGCCAGCAGCTCGCCCTGGACAGGGAACACTGAAGCTTTCTTT	CASSSPWTGNTEAFF
TRBJ1-1	TRBV29-1	NA	NA	12	TGCAGCGTTCTACAGGGCGGCACTGAAGCTTTCTTT	CSVLQGGTEAFF
TRBJ1-2	TRBV5-1	TRBD1	NA	14	TGCGCCAGCAGCTTGGTTCAGGGGGCGGATGGCTACACCTTC	CASSLVQGADGYTF
TRBJ2-1	TRBV29-1	NA	few	12	TGCAGCGTTGAGGCAGTCCACAATGAGCAGTTCTTC	CSVEAVHNEQFF
TRBJ1-5	TRBV28	NA	few	13	TGTGCCAGCGGGGGGGCGGGAAATCAGCCCCAGCATTTT	CASGGAGNQPQHF
TRBJ1-1	TRBV6-1	NA	NA	15	TGTGCCAGCAGTGCCCCGGACAAGCCCAACACTGAAGCTTTCTTT	CASSAPDKPNTEAFF
TRBJ2-5	TRBV6-1	NA	NA	11	TGTGCCAGCAGTGGGGGCGGGACCCAGTACTTC	CASSGGGTQYF
TRBJ2-2	TRBV9	TRBD1	few	16	TGTGCCAGCAGCCCCCGAGGACAGGGCCCTGGGGGGGAGCTGTTTTTT	CASSPRGQGPGGELFF
TRBJ1-5	TRBV5-4	NA	few	12	TGTGCCAGCAGCTTGGACGGGGGGCCCCAGCATTTT	CASSLDGGPQHF
TRBJ2-7	TRBV11-1	TRBD2	NA	18	TGTGCCAGCAGCACCTTCCCCCCCCAGCGGGGGAGCTCCTACGAGCAGTACTTC	CASSTFPPQRGSSYEQYF
TRBJ1-4	TRBV27	NA	NA	17	TGTGCCAGCAGCCCGGCCAGGGGCCTTGCAACTAATGAAAAACTGTTTTTT	CASSPARGLATNEKLFF
TRBJ2-1	TRBV6-1	TRBD2	once	14	TGTGCCTCCAAGCGGGGACTGGCTTCGATTGAGCAGTTCTTC	CASKRGLASIEQFF
TRBJ2-6	TRBV5-6	TRBD1	NA	19	TGTGCCAGCAGCCTTACCGGGACAGAGATATACTCTGGGGCCAACGTCCTGACTTTC	CASSLTGTEIYSGANVLTF